This TCR beta chain was recorded in a study of shared clonotypes between healthy human individuals. Overall study results and limits: Generation probabilities were higher for clonotypes shared across all four sorted-subset donors than for unshared ones.

Profiling relied on immunoSEQ multiplex PCR, and the TCRdb table lists in-frame clones only, not all of them. The sample lists roughly 1,100,000 clones, approximately 76% occurring once. Of note for this clone: What it binds is unknown.

V dropped 3 bases and J dropped 7 bases, with 6 bases sitting between them. Per the germline V gene, CDR1 is LNHDA and CDR2 is SQIVND (reference sequence). The CDR3 loop spans 12 amino acids. The sample was memory CD4+ T cells sorted from blood. Subset in this sample: CD45RA-negative fraction. This receptor was taken from a man between 18 and 29 years old in good health. The rearrangement uses TRBV19 and TRBJ2-2; D ambiguous. The CDR3 nucleotides are TGTGCCAGTAGTATGTTATTCGGGGAGCTGTTTTTT. This encodes CASSMLFGELFF.